The 6 T cell receptor beta chains listed next were all sequenced from one sample in a study of brain T cells in children with intractable seizures. Some clones are missing from TCRdb's copy, which holds only in-frame ones; the method was immunoSEQ multiplex PCR. The repertoire holds hundreds of thousands of clones, roughly 93% seen once, with roughly 5.7% in the top ten. Time point in this sample: blood from clinic visit 5 months post-surgery; TSC patient then seizure free. Material: peripheral blood, obtained around 5 months after surgery. The receptors shown here come from a boy in the first two years of life with tuberous sclerosis and intractable seizures.

The chain combines TRBV12-3 or TRBV12-4 with TRBJ1-1; D gene uncertain. V was shortened by 6 bases and J by 11 bases, with 16 bases between the two germline ends. The CDR3 has 12 residues. CDR3 sequence (DNA): TGTGCCAGCAGCCGACCGGGGAGAAAGGCTTTCTTT. Amino acid sequence: CASSRPGRKAFF.

The CDR3: CASSVWGTGELFF. In DNA form, the CDR3 reads TGTGCCAGCAGTGTTTGGGGCACCGGGGAGCTGTTTTTT. The chain employs TRBV2 and TRBJ2-2; D remains unclear. There are 13 residues in the CDR3. CDR1 is SNHLY and CDR2 is FYNNEI in the germline V gene. The V gene lost 4 bases and the J gene lost 4 bases, with 7 bases spanning the gap.

V usage is TRBV4-1 and J usage is TRBJ2-1; D ambiguous. Trimming left V 4 bases short and J 10 bases short, with 14 bases between. CDR3 length: 13 amino acids. Per the germline V gene, CDR1 is MGHRA and CDR2 is YSYEKL. The CDR3 DNA is TGCGCCAGCAGCCCCGGACCCCTCATAGAGCAGTTCTTC. Translation gives CASSPGPLIEQFF.

The V and J genes are TRBV29-1 and TRBJ1-1; D unresolved. CDR3 length equals 16 residues. Germline lookup yields CDR1 SQVTM and CDR2 ANQGSEA. Trimming took 3 bases from V and 4 from J, leaving 21 bases between them. The CDR3 reads CSVDPQIGERSTEAFF. CDR3 coding DNA: TGCAGCGTTGACCCCCAGATTGGGGAGAGGAGCACTGAAGCTTTCTTT.

The J gene is TRBJ2-5, the V gene TRBV5-4; D remains unclear. The ends were cut back, 4 bases at V and 5 bases at J, with 21 bases in the middle. The germline V gene has CDR1 SGHNT and CDR2 YYREEE (reference sequence). This CDR3 contains 16 residues. The CDR3 sequence is CASSPQVLKSRETQYF. In nucleotides, the CDR3 is TGTGCCAGCAGCCCCCAGGTACTGAAGTCGAGGGAGACCCAGTACTTC.

V gene TRBV18 combines with J gene TRBJ2-7; possible D gene TRBD2, 7 bases. The CDR3 has 16 amino acids. V gave up 4 bases and J gave up 3 bases, with 19 bases separating them. Germline V CDR1 and CDR2: KGHSH, LQKENI. CDR3 nucleotide sequence: TGTGCCAGCTCACTACGTGGGGGCGGGGGTTTCTACGAGCAGTACTTC. It encodes CASSLRGGGGFYEQYF.